These 7 T cell receptor beta chains were all obtained from the same sample, sequenced in a study of blood T cell repertoires in COVID-19. Measured with immunoSEQ multiplex PCR; TCRdb has only the in-frame clones, and not every one. The data contain 110,000 to 150,000 clones, 88% of them singletons. Source material: peripheral blood. These receptor sequences come from a man between 65 and 80 years old with acute or convalescent COVID-19.

The chain has TRBV3-1 (or the pseudogene TRBV3-2) and TRBJ1-3; tentatively, D is TRBD1 (5 bases). The CDR3 covers 13 residues. V was shortened by 9 bases and J by 1 base, with 10 bases between the two germline ends. The germline gives CDR1 LGHDT, CDR2 YNNKEL (reference sequence). CDR3 region: CASSSGSGNTIYF. In DNA, the CDR3 is TGTGCCAGTTCATCAGGGTCTGGAAACACCATATATTTT.

The genes are TRBV19 and TRBJ2-3, with D tentatively TRBD1 (6 bases). V was trimmed by 2 bases and J by 5 bases, leaving 8 bases between them. CDR3 size: 13 residues. Germline lookup yields CDR1 LNHDA and CDR2 SQIVND (reference sequence). CDR3 DNA sequence: TGTGCCAGTAGTATATGGACAGTAGATACGCAGTATTTT. Protein: CASSIWTVDTQYF. The complete variable domain, with remaining parts taken from reference TRBV19 and TRBJ2-3, reads DGGITQSPKYLFRKEGQNVTLSCEQNLNHDAMYWYRQDPGQGLRLIYYSQIVNDFQKGDIAEGYSVSREKKESFPLTVTSAQKNPTAFYLCASSIWTVDTQYFGPGTRLTVL.

V and J are TRBV12-5 and TRBJ2-1, with 10 bases matching TRBD1. Trimming at V came to 2 bases and at J to 9 bases, leaving 13 bases not matched to a gene. This CDR3 region has 17 residues. Germline lookup yields CDR1 LGHNT and CDR2 FRNRAP. The CDR3 is CASGLLPTRQGAGEQFF. As DNA, the CDR3 is TGTGCTAGTGGTTTGCTGCCAACCCGACAGGGGGCTGGTGAGCAGTTCTTC. Full variable domain (remainder filled in from reference TRBV12-5 and TRBJ2-1): DARVTQTPRHKVTEMGQEVTMRCQPILGHNTVFWYRQTMMQGLELLAYFRNRAPLDDSGMPKDRFSAEMPDATLATLKIQPSEPRDSAVYFCASGLLPTRQGAGEQFFGPGTRLTVL.

The gene calls are TRBV11-2 and TRBJ1-1; D is ambiguous. The germline V gene encodes CDR1 SGHAT and CDR2 FQNNGV. This CDR3 comprises 14 residues. Trimming shortened V by 5 bases and J by 0 bases, and 10 bases separated the two germline ends. This CDR3 is CASSPNRVNTEAFF. The CDR3 DNA is TGTGCCAGCAGCCCAAACAGAGTGAACACTGAAGCTTTCTTT.

This chain connects TRBV19 to TRBJ1-2; TRBD1 aligns across 8 bases. The CDR3 loop spans 15 amino acids. Unmatched junction bases numbered 9, after V lost 6 bases and J lost 3 bases. Germline V gene sequence: CDR1 LNHDA, CDR2 SQIVND (reference sequence). The CDR3 DNA follows: TGTGCCAGTAGCCTACAGGGGGGTAGTGACTATGGCTACACCTTC. The encoded protein is CASSLQGGSDYGYTF.

The chain combines TRBV9 with TRBJ2-5; 11 nucleotides align to TRBD2. Germline CDR1 is SGDLS and CDR2 is YYNGEE. This CDR3 has 15 amino acids. V gave up 3 bases and J gave up 4 bases; unmatched junction bases: 5. CDR3 bases: TGTGCCAGCAGCGCCGGGACTAGCGGCCCAGAGACCCAGTACTTC. Translating gives CASSAGTSGPETQYF.

This clone was counted a single time. This rearrangement joins TRBV27 to TRBJ2-1; D possibly corresponds to TRBD1 (6 bases). The germline V gene encodes CDR1 MNHEY and CDR2 SMNVEV (reference sequence). The CDR3 spans 15 residues. Trimming took 6 bases from V and 1 from J, leaving 13 bases between them. CDR3 in amino acids: CASRRTALSYNEQFF. The CDR3 DNA reads as TGTGCCAGCAGGAGGACAGCCTTGTCCTACAATGAGCAGTTCTTC.